These 26 T cell receptor beta chains were sequenced from one sample in a study of blood T cell repertoires in COVID-19. The table came from immunoSEQ multiplex PCR; TCRdb's copy has only in-frame clones and leaves some out. The table has about 170,000 clones, 84% seen once. The sample consisted of PBMCs or T cells enriched from blood (not recorded which). All receptors come from a man aged 50-59 years who had recovered from COVID-19.

This clone has more than one count but fewer than ten. The chain couples TRBV5-4 to TRBJ2-7; the D is unclear. With 3 bases removed from V and 0 bases from J, the gap between germline ends came to 13 bases. The CDR3 loop spans 15 amino acids. Per germline, CDR1 SGHNT and CDR2 YYREEE (reference sequence). CDR3 sequence (DNA): TGTGCCAGCAGCTCGCTTTCCGGAGACTCCTACGAGCAGTACTTC. Translation: CASSSLSGDSYEQYF.

The J gene is TRBJ2-7, the V gene TRBV5-1; 11 bases align to TRBD2. Looked up from germline, CDR1 is SGHRS and CDR2 is YFSETQ. The CDR3 consists of 15 residues. J was trimmed by 2 bases and V by 4 bases; bases with no gene match: 5. CDR3 sequence: CASSKLAGDPYEQYF. The DNA for the CDR3 is TGCGCCAGCAGCAAACTAGCGGGGGACCCCTACGAGCAGTACTTC.

The chain recombines TRBV5-1 with TRBJ1-1; 9 nucleotides agree with TRBD1. Germline V gene data show CDR1 as SGHRS and CDR2 as YFSETQ. J lost 4 bases, V lost 6 bases, and 7 bases had no gene match. This CDR3 spans 14 amino acids. The CDR3 sequence is CASTPDRGLTEAFF. CDR3 bases: TGCGCCAGCACCCCGGACAGGGGACTCACTGAAGCTTTCTTT.

The chain joins TRBV11-3 to TRBJ2-1, with D possibly matching TRBD2 (5 bases). The V end was cut by 3 bases, the J end by 0 bases, with 15 bases between. CDR1 is SGHNT, CDR2 YENEEA, per germline. The CDR3 has 17 residues. The CDR3 is CASSLGESLGSYNEQFF. The DNA for the CDR3 is TGTGCCAGCAGCTTGGGAGAGAGTTTGGGCTCCTACAATGAGCAGTTCTTC.

The chain has TRBV3-1 (or the pseudogene TRBV3-2) and TRBJ2-1; TRBD2 agrees at 14 bases. The CDR3 runs to 14 residues. The germline V gene has CDR1 LGHDT and CDR2 YNNKEL (reference sequence). Unmatched junction bases numbered 4, after V lost 6 bases and J lost 9 bases. CDR3 in amino acids: CASRETSGGGEQFF. The CDR3 DNA reads TGTGCCAGCAGAGAGACTAGCGGGGGGGGTGAGCAGTTCTTC.

The chain recombines TRBV5-1 with TRBJ2-1, with 9 positions matching TRBD2. Trimming cost V 2 bases and J 0 bases; bases outside gene matches: 6. The germline CDR1 and CDR2 sequences are SGHRS and YFSETQ. CDR3 length: 17 amino acids. This chain's CDR3 is CASSLAGGGLSYNEQFF. The CDR3 region has the DNA TGCGCCAGCAGCTTAGCGGGGGGCGGCCTCTCCTACAATGAGCAGTTCTTC. Looking up the rest from reference TRBV5-1 and TRBJ2-1 gives the full variable domain: KAGVTQTPRYLIKTRGQQVTLSCSPISGHRSVSWYQQTPGQGLQFLFEYFSETQRNKGNFPGRFSGRQFSNSRSEMNVSTLELGDSALYLCASSLAGGGLSYNEQFFGPGTRLTVL.

Regarding this clone: The same CDR3 arises from other DNA sequences in this sample as well. V and J are TRBV5-5 and TRBJ1-5; D not certain. V was clipped by 1 base and J by 0 bases, with 8 bases between them. This CDR3 has 15 residues. Germline V gene lookup returns CDR1 SGHKS and CDR2 YYEKEE (reference sequence). CDR3 DNA sequence: TGTGCCAGCAGCTTGCTCGGTTATAGCAATCAGCCCCAGCATTTT. Protein product: CASSLLGYSNQPQHF.

As regards this clone: Mismatch with germline at one junction end may stem from a read error. The J gene is TRBJ2-3, the V gene TRBV11-2; D unresolved. Germline lookup yields CDR1 SGHAT and CDR2 FQNNGV. This CDR3 contains 11 residues. This CDR3 reads CASSSHSGSDF. CDR3 sequence (DNA): TGTGCCAGCAGCTCCCATTCCGGGTCGGATTTT. Drawing the rest from reference TRBV11-2 and TRBJ2-3, the complete variable domain is EAGVAQSPRYKIIEKRQSVAFWCNPISGHATLYWYQQILGQGPKLLIQFQNNGVVDDSQLPKDRFSAERLKGVDSTLKIQPAKLEDSAVYLCASSSHSGSDFGPGTRLTVL.

The chain combines TRBV4-2 with TRBJ1-1; D is unresolved. The germline V and J ends were trimmed by 5 bases and 7 bases, with 11 bases remaining between them. Per germline, CDR1 LGHNA and CDR2 YNFKEQ. This CDR3 spans 12 amino acids. The CDR3 DNA reads TGTGCCAGCAGCAATCAACTGGTTGAAGCTTTCTTT. Translating gives CASSNQLVEAFF.

This sequence joins TRBV9 and TRBJ1-3; D remains unclear. Trimming stripped 4 bases from V and 3 bases from J, with 20 bases between. Germline V gene sequence: CDR1 SGDLS, CDR2 YYNGEE. This CDR3 is built from 17 residues. The CDR3: CASSPGGPHPDGNTIYF. CDR3 in DNA: TGTGCCAGCAGCCCAGGTGGGCCGCACCCTGATGGAAACACCATATATTTT.

This clone was detected ten times or more. The rearrangement links TRBV3-1 (or the pseudogene TRBV3-2) to TRBJ1-1; no definite D call. V lost 4 bases to trimming and J lost 3 bases, with 18 bases between them. The V gene's germline CDR1 is LGHDT and CDR2 YNNKEL (reference sequence). The CDR3 is made up of 16 amino acids. DNA for the CDR3: TGTGCCAGCAGCCCCGGTTCTTCGCCACCGGACACTGAAGCTTTCTTT. It encodes CASSPGSSPPDTEAFF.

The chain has TRBV19 and TRBJ1-6; tentatively, D is TRBD1 (5 bases). Germline V CDR1 and CDR2: LNHDA, SQIVND (reference sequence). This CDR3 is built from 16 residues. With 5 bases removed from V and 3 bases from J, the gap between germline ends came to 14 bases. The CDR3 sequence is CASSDNGQIYNSPLHF. In nucleotides, the CDR3 is TGTGCCAGTAGTGATAATGGACAAATCTATAATTCACCCCTCCACTTT.

Details on this clone: No DNA is shown, since the ends of the CDR3 on it are uncertain; the CDR3 is the one TCRdb lists. The chain recombines TRBV21-1 with TRBJ2-6; TRBD1 is the table's D call, not checked against the DNA. TRBV21-1 is termed a pseudogene. The CDR3 is made up of 20 amino acids, end residues included. This chain's CDR3 is CASSKAPVAGGSSGANVLTF.

The CDR3 is CASTTGVPSPLHF. DNA for the CDR3: TGTGCCAGCACGACAGGGGTCCCCTCACCCCTCCACTTT. The V gene is TRBV12-3 or TRBV12-4, the J gene TRBJ1-6, with 8 positions matching TRBD1. V shed 7 bases, J shed 10 bases, and the junction held 6 bases outside the gene matches. The CDR3 runs to 13 residues.

The V and J genes are TRBV11-2 and TRBJ1-3; the match to TRBD1 covers 7 bases. CDR1 is SGHAT, CDR2 FQNNGV, per germline. Trimming took 5 bases from V and 4 from J; bases not matched to a gene: 11. The CDR3 length is 16 residues. The CDR3 DNA reads TGTGCCAGCAGCGCTCAGCTACAGGGGATCGGAAACACCATATATTTT. It codes for CASSAQLQGIGNTIYF.

The V and J genes are TRBV7-9 and TRBJ1-5; 9 nucleotides align to TRBD1. This CDR3 has 14 residues. CDR1 and CDR2 (germline): SEHNR, FQNEAQ (reference sequence). V trimming: 5 bases; J trimming: 5 bases; junction bases outside the gene matches: 4. CDR3 sequence reads: CASSMDRGDQPQHF. The CDR3 DNA sequence: TGTGCCAGCAGCATGGACAGGGGAGATCAGCCCCAGCATTTT.

In DNA, the CDR3 is TGTGCCAGCAGAAGGACAGCGACACAGACAGATACGCAGTATTTT. Protein sequence: CASRRTATQTDTQYF. The chain recombines TRBV9 with TRBJ2-3, with a tentative D call TRBD1 (6 bases). Looked up from germline, CDR1 is SGDLS and CDR2 is YYNGEE. V lost 5 bases and J 3 bases, leaving 16 bases between the germline ends. There are 15 residues in the CDR3.

The chain is built from TRBV5-1 and TRBJ2-2; D remains unclear. With 6 bases removed from V and 2 bases from J, the gap between germline ends came to 11 bases. This CDR3 spans 14 amino acids. Germline CDR1 is SGHRS and CDR2 is YFSETQ. The CDR3 spells CASNLLGNTGELFF. The DNA of the CDR3 is TGCGCCAGCAACCTACTCGGTAACACCGGGGAGCTGTTTTTT.

This chain connects TRBV5-1 to TRBJ2-7; TRBD1 aligns across 12 bases. The CDR3 loop spans 15 amino acids. Germline CDR1 SGHRS, CDR2 YFSETQ. The V and J ends lost 3 bases and 3 bases, in that order; junction bases with no gene match: 4. CDR3 nucleotides: TGCGCCAGCAGCTGGGGACAGGGGGCGATCTACGAGCAGTACTTC. It encodes CASSWGQGAIYEQYF.

A single count supports this clone. The chain uses TRBV29-1 and TRBJ1-3; D is unresolved. Germline loops: CDR1 SQVTM, CDR2 ANQGSEA. V was cut by 8 bases and J by 0 bases, with 20 bases left in between. The CDR3 consists of 16 residues. The CDR3: CSPLPDTSSSGNTIYF. The CDR3 region has the DNA TGCAGCCCTTTACCTGACACGTCGAGCTCTGGAAACACCATATATTTT.

This chain joins TRBV14 and TRBJ1-4; the D gene is possibly TRBD1 (5 bases). Germline loops: CDR1 SGHDN, CDR2 FVKESK. The CDR3 is 16 amino acids. Between the trimmed V and J ends, which lost 4 bases and 5 bases, there was a span of 17 bases. The CDR3 reads CASSPLAGGDNEKLFF. Here the CDR3 DNA reads TGTGCCAGCAGCCCCCTGGCTGGAGGGGACAATGAAAAACTGTTTTTT.

CDR3 residues: CASFRATGMNTEAFF. Here the CDR3 DNA reads TGTGCCAGCTTTCGGGCGACAGGCATGAACACTGAAGCTTTCTTT. The genes are TRBV18 and TRBJ1-1, with D maybe TRBD1 (6 bases). The CDR3 consists of 15 residues. Trimming took off 7 bases at V and 0 bases at J, with 15 bases between the two ends. The germline V gene encodes CDR1 KGHSH and CDR2 LQKENI.

The chain employs TRBV4-2 and TRBJ2-3; TRBD1 aligns across 9 bases. With V trimmed by 4 bases and J by 4 bases, 6 bases remained unmatched. Germline V lookup: CDR1 LGHNA, CDR2 YNFKEQ. The CDR3 is 15 residues long. The CDR3 DNA reads as TGTGCCAGCAGCCCACGGGACAGGGCGGCAGATACGCAGTATTTT. Translation gives CASSPRDRAADTQYF.

This rearrangement joins TRBV2 to TRBJ1-5; TRBD1 might be the D (5 bases). Deletions cut 3 bases from V and 2 bases from J, with 8 bases between. The length of the CDR3 is 14 residues. The germline gives CDR1 SNHLY, CDR2 FYNNEI. Here the CDR3 DNA reads TGTGCCAGCAGTGATCAGGGTGGCAATCAGCCCCAGCATTTT. It codes for CASSDQGGNQPQHF.

V usage is TRBV19 and J usage is TRBJ1-2; D might be TRBD1 (6 bases). Trimming took off 3 bases at V and 4 bases at J, with 21 bases between the two ends. The CDR3 totals 17 residues. The germline CDR1 and CDR2 sequences are LNHDA and SQIVND (reference sequence). CDR3 bases: TGTGCCAGTAGTATCGCCTCCGGGGACACTTACGTCTATGGCTACACCTTC. Its protein product is CASSIASGDTYVYGYTF.

The chain has TRBV3-1 (or the pseudogene TRBV3-2) and TRBJ2-2, with TRBD1 matching over 7 bases. The CDR3 runs to 15 residues. Germline CDR1 reads LGHDT; CDR2 reads YNNKEL (reference sequence). V lost 1 base, J lost 1 base, and 0 bases stayed unmatched. CDR3 nucleotide sequence: TGTGCCAGCAGCCAAGGACAGGGGAACACCGGGGAGCTGTTTTTT. Translating gives CASSQGQGNTGELFF.